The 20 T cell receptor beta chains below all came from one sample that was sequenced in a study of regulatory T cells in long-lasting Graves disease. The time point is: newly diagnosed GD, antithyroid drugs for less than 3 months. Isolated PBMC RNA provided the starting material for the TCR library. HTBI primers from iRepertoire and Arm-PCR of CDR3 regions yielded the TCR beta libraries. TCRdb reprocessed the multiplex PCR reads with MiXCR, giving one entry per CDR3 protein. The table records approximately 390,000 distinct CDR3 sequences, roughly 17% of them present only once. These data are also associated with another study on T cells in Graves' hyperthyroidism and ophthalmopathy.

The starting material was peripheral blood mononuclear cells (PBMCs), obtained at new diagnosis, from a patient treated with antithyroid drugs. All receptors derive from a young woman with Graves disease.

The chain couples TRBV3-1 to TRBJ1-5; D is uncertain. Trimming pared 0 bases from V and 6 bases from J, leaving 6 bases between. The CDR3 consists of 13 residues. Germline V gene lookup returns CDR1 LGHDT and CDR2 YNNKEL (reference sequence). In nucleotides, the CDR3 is TGTGCCAGCAGCCAAGATTTCGTTCAGCCCCAGCATTTT. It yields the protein CASSQDFVQPQHF.

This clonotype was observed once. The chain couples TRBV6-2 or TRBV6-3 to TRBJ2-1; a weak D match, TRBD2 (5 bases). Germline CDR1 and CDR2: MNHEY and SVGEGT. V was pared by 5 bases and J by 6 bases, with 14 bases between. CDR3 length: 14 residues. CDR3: CASSMDPEVNEQFF. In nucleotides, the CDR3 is TGTGCCAGCAGTATGGATCCGGAGGTCAATGAGCAGTTCTTC.

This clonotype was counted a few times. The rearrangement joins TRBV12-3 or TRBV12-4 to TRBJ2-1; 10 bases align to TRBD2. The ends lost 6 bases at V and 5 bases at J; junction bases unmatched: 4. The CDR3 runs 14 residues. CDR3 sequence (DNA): TGTGCCAGCAGAGCGGGGGGGCTGGACAATGAGCAGTTCTTC. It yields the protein CASRAGGLDNEQFF.

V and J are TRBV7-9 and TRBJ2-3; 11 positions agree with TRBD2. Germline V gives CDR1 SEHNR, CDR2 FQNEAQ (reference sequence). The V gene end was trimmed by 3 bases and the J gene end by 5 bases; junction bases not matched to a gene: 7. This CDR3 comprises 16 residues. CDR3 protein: CASSLSLAGGGDTQYF. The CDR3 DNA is TGTGCCAGCAGCTTGTCTCTAGCGGGGGGAGGAGATACGCAGTATTTT.

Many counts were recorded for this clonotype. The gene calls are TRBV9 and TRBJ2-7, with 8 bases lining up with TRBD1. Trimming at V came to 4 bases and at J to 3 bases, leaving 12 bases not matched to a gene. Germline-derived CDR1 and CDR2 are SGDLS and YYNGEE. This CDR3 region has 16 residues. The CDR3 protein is CASSPTRDRPRYEQYF. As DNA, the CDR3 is TGTGCCAGCAGCCCGACCCGGGACAGGCCCCGCTACGAGCAGTACTTC.

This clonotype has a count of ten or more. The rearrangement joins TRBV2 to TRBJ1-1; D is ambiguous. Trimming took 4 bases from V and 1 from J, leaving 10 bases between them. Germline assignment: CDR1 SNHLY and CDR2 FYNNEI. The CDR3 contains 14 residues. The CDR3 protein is CASSGIYTNTEAFF. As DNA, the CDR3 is TGTGCCAGCAGTGGCATTTACACGAACACTGAAGCTTTCTTT.

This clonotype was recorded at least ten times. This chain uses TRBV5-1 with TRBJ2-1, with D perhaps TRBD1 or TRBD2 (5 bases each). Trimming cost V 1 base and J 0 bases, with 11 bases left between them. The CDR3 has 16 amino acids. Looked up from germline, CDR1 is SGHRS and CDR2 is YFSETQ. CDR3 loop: CASSLSAGSSYNEQFF. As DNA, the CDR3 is TGCGCCAGCAGCTTGTCTGCAGGGAGCTCCTACAATGAGCAGTTCTTC.

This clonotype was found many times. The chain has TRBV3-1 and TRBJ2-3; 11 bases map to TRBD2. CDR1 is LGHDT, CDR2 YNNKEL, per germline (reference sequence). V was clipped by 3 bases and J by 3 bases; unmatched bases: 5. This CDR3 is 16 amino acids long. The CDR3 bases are TGTGCCAGCAGCCAGGGGACTAGCGGCTCGACAGATACGCAGTATTTT. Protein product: CASSQGTSGSTDTQYF.

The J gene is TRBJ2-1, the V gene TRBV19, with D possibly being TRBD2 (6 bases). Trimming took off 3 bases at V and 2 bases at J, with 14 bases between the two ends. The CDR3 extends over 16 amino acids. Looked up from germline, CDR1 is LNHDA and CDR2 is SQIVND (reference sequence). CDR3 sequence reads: CASSIPGEYPYNEQFF. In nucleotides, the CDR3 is TGTGCCAGTAGTATCCCGGGAGAGTACCCCTACAATGAGCAGTTCTTC. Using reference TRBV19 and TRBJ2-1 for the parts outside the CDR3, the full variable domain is DGGITQSPKYLFRKEGQNVTLSCEQNLNHDAMYWYRQDPGQGLRLIYYSQIVNDFQKGDIAEGYSVSREKKESFPLTVTSAQKNPTAFYLCASSIPGEYPYNEQFFGPGTRLTVL.

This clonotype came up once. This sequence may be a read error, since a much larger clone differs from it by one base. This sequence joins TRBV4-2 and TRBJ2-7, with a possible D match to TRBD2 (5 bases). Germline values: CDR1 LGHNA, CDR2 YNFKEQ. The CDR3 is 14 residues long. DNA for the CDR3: TGTGCCAGCAGCCAAGGTGAGGGCTCCTACAAGCAGTACTTC. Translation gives CASSQGEGSYKQYF.

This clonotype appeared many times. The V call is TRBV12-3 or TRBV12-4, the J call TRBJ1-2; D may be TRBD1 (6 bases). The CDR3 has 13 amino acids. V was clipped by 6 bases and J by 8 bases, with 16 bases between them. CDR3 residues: CASSPQGLRGYTF. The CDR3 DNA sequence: TGTGCCAGCAGCCCCCAGGGGTTGCGGGGCTACACCTTC.

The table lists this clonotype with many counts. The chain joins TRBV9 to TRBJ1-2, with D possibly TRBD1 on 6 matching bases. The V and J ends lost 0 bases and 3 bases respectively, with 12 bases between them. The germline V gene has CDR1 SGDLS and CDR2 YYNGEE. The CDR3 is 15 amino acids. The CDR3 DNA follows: TGTGCCAGCAGCGTAGAACAGGGCAGTCACTATGGCTACACCTTC. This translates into CASSVEQGSHYGYTF. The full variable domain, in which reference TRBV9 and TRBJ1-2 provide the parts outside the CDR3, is DSGVTQTPKHLITATGQRVTLRCSPRSGDLSVYWYQQSLDQGLQFLIQYYNGEERAKGNILERFSAQQFPDLHSELNLSSLELGDSALYFCASSVEQGSHYGYTFGSGTRLTVV.

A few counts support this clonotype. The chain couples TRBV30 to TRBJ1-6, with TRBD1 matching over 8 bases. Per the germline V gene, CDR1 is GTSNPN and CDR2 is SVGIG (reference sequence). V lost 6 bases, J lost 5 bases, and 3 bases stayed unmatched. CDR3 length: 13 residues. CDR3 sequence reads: CACGQGNNSPLHF. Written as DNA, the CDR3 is TGTGCCTGCGGACAGGGAAATAATTCACCCCTCCACTTT.

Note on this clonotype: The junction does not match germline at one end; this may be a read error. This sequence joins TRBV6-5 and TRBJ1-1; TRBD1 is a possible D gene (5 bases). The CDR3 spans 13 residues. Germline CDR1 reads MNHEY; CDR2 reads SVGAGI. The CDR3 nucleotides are TGTGCCAGCATTTCAGGGTATAACACTGAAGATTTCTTT. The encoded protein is CASISGYNTEDFF.

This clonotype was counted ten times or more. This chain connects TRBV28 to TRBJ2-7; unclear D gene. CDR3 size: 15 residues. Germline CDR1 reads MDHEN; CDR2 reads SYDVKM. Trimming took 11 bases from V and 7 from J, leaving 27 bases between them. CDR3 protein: CAWSAVPLLSSEQYF. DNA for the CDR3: TGTGCCTGGAGCGCGGTACCACTCCTCTCGAGTGAGCAGTACTTC.

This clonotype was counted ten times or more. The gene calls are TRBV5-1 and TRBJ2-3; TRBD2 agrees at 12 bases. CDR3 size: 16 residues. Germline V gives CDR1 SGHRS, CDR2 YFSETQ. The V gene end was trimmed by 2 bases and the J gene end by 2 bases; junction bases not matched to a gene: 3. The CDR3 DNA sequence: TGCGCCAGCAGCTTCGGACTAGCGGGGCTCACAGATACGCAGTATTTT. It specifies CASSFGLAGLTDTQYF.

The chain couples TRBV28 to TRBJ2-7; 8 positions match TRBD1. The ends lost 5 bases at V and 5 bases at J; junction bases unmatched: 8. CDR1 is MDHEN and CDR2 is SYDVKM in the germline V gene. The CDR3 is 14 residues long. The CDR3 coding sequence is TGTGCCAGCAGTCCCCGGACAGGGTTCGACGAGCAGTACTTC. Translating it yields CASSPRTGFDEQYF.

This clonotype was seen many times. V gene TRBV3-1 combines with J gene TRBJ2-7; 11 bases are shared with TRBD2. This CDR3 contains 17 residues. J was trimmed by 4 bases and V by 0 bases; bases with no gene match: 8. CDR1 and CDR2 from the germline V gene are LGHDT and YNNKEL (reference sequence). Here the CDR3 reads CASSQERAGLAAYEQYF. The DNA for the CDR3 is TGTGCCAGCAGCCAAGAAAGAGCGGGACTAGCGGCGTACGAGCAGTACTTC.

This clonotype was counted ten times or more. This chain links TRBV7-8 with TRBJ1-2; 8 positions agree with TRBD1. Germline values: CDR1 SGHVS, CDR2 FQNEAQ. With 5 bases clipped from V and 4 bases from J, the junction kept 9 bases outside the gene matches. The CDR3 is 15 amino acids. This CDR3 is CASSPISQGVYGYTF. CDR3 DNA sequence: TGTGCCAGCAGCCCCATTTCACAGGGGGTCTATGGCTACACCTTC.

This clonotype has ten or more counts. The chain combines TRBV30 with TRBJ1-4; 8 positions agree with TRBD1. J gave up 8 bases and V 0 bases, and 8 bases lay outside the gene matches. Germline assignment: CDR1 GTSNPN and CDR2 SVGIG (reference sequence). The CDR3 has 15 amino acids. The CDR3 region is CAWSVAGQGGEKLFF. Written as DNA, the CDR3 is TGTGCCTGGAGTGTCGCAGGACAGGGTGGAGAAAAACTGTTTTTT.